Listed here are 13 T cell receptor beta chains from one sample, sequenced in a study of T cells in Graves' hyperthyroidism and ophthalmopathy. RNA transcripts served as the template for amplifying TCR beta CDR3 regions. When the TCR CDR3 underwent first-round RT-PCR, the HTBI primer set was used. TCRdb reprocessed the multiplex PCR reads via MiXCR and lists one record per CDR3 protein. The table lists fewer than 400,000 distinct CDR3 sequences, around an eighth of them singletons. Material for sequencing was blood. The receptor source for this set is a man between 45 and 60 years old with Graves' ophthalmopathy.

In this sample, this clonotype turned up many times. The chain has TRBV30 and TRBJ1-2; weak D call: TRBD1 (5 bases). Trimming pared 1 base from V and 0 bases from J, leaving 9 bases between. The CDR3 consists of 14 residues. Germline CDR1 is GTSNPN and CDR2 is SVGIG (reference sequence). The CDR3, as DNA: TGTGCCTGGAGTGGGGGCAGGTCTAACTATGGCTACACCTTC. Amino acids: CAWSGGRSNYGYTF.

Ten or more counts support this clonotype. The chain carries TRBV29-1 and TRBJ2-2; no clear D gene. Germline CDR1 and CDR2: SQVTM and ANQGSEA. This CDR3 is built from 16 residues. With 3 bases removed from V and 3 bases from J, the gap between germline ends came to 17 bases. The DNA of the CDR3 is TGCAGCGTTGAGATTGTAGGACCCCAGGACACCGGGGAGCTGTTTTTT. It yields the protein CSVEIVGPQDTGELFF.

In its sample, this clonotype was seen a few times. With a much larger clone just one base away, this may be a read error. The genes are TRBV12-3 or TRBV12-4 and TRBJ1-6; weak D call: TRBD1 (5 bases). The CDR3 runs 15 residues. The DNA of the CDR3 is TGTGCCAGCAGTCTCCCCGGGGGAGATAATTCACCCTTCCACTTT. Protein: CASSLPGGDNSPFHF.

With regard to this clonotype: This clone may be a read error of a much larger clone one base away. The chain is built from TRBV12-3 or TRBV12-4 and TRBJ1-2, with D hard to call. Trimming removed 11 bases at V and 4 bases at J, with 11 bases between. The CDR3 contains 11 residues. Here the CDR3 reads CAGGIGYGYTF. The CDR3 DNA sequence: TGTGCCGGCGGGATAGGCTATGGCTACACCTTC.

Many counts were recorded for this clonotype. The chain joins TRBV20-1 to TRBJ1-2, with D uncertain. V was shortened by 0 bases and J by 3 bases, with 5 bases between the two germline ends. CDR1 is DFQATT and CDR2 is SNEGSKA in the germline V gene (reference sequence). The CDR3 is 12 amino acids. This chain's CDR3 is CSARDLYYGYTF. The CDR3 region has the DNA TGCAGTGCTAGAGATTTATACTATGGCTACACCTTC.

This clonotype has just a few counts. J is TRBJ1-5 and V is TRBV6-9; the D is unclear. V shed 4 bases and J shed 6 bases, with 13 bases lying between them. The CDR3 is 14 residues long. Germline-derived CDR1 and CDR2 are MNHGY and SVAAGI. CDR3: CASSFRGSGQPQHF. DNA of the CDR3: TGTGCCAGCAGTTTTCGCGGTTCGGGTCAGCCCCAGCATTTT.

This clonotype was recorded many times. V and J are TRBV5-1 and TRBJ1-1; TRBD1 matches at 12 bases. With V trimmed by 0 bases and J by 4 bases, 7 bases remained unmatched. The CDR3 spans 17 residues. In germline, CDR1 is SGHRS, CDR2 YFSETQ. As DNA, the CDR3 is TGCGCCAGCAGCTTGGCCGGGACAGGGGGCCTGGTCACTGAAGCTTTCTTT. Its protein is CASSLAGTGGLVTEAFF.

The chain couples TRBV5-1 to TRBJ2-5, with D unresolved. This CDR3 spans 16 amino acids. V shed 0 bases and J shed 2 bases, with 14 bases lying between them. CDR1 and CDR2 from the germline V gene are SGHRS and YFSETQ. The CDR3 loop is CASSLAGSAQQETQYF. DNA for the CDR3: TGCGCCAGCAGCTTGGCCGGGTCGGCCCAACAAGAGACCCAGTACTTC.

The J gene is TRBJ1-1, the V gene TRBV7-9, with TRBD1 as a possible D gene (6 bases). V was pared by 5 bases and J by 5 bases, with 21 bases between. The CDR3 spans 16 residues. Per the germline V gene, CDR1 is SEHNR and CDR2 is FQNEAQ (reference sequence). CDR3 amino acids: CASSLYGGAVGTEAFF. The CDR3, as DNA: TGTGCCAGCAGCCTTTATGGGGGGGCGGTGGGAACTGAAGCTTTCTTT.

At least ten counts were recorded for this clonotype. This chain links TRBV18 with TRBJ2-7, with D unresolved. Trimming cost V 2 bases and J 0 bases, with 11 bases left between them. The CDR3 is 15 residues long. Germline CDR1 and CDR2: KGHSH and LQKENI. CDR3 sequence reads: CASSPEDLSSYEQYF. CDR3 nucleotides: TGTGCCAGCTCACCAGAAGATCTTAGCTCCTACGAGCAGTACTTC.

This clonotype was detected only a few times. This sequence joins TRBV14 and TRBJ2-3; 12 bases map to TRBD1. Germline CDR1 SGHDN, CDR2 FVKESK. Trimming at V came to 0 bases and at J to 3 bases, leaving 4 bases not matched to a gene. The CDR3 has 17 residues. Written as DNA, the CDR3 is TGTGCCAGCAGCCAAGATCGGGACAGGGGGCTTACAGATACGCAGTATTTT. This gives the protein CASSQDRDRGLTDTQYF.

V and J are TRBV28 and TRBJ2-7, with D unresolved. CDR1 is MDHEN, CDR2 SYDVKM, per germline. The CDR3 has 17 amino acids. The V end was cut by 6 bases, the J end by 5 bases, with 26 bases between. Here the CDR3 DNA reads TGTGCCAGCAGCACCCCCGTACGGCGTGCTCAGCCCCACGAGCAGTACTTC. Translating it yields CASSTPVRRAQPHEQYF.

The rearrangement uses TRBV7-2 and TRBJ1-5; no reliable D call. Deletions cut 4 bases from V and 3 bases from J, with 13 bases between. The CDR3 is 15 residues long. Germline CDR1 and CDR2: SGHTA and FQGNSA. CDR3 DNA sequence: TGTGCCAGCAGCTCCACAAGGCACATCAATCAGCCCCAGCATTTT. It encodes CASSSTRHINQPQHF.